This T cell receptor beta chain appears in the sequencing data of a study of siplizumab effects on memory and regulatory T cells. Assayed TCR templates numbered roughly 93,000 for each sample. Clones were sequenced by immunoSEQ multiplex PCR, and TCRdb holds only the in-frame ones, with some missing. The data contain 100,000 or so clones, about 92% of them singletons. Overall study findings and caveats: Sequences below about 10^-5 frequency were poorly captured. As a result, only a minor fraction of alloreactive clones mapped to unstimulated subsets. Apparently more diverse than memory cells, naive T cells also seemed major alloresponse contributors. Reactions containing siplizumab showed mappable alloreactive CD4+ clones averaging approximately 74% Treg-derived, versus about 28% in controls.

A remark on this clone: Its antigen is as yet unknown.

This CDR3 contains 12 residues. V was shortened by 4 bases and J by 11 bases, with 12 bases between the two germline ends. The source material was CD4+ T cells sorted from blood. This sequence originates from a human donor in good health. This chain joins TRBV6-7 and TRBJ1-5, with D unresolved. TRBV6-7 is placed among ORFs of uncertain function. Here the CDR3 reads CASSCQAETQHF. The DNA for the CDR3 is TGTGCCAGCAGTTGTCAGGCCGAGACCCAGCATTTT.